Shown below are 18 T cell receptor beta chains from a single sample sequenced in a study of glioma-infiltrating T cells after dendritic cell vaccination. This sample's time point: after dendritic cell vaccination, including at tumor progression/relapse. Measured with immunoSEQ multiplex PCR; TCRdb has only the in-frame clones, and not every one. The sample lists roughly 60,000 clones, approximately 86% occurring once. This material consisted of blood, taken after dendritic cell vaccination. These TCRs come from a human donor with glioblastoma.

This rearrangement joins TRBV11-2 to TRBJ2-5, with D possibly TRBD1 on 5 matching bases. Germline values: CDR1 SGHAT, CDR2 FQNNGV. Trimming shortened V by 2 bases and J by 7 bases, and 14 bases separated the two germline ends. The CDR3 loop spans 14 amino acids. The CDR3 loop is CASSLNRPQGTQYF. The CDR3 DNA sequence: TGTGCCAGCAGCTTAAACAGGCCCCAGGGGACCCAGTACTTC.

CDR3 in amino acids: CASSSQGYEQYF. The CDR3 nucleotides are TGTGCCAGCAGCTCACAGGGATACGAGCAGTACTTC. V is TRBV5-6 and J is TRBJ2-7; maybe TRBD1 (6 bases). Germline V gene lookup returns CDR1 SGHDT and CDR2 YYEEEE. Between the trimmed V and J ends, which lost 3 bases and 4 bases, there was a span of 8 bases. The CDR3 sequence is 12 residues long.

Here the CDR3 reads CASSDRLATQYF. The DNA for the CDR3 is TGTGCCAGCAGTGATCGGCTAGCTACCCAGTACTTC. The rearrangement uses TRBV2 and TRBJ2-5; the D gene is possibly TRBD2 (5 bases). CDR1 and CDR2 (germline): SNHLY, FYNNEI. CDR3 size: 12 residues. The V end lost 3 bases, the J end lost 8 bases, and 10 bases lay between the germline ends.

The genes are TRBV7-9 and TRBJ2-7; TRBD1 matches 7 bases. V shed 0 bases, J shed 7 bases, and the junction held 6 bases outside the gene matches. Germline V gene data show CDR1 as SEHNR and CDR2 as FQNEAQ (reference sequence). The CDR3 runs 14 residues. CDR3 nucleotide sequence: TGTGCCAGCAGCTTAGCCCGAGGACAGGTTGAGCAGTACTTC. This sequence encodes CASSLARGQVEQYF.

The rearrangement joins TRBV11-3 to TRBJ1-3, with a possible D match to TRBD1 (6 bases). CDR3 length: 16 amino acids. Germline values: CDR1 SGHNT, CDR2 YENEEA. The germline V and J ends were trimmed by 0 bases and 3 bases, with 12 bases remaining between them. CDR3 loop: CASSLDGQGYGNTIYF. The CDR3 DNA is TGTGCCAGCAGCTTAGATGGCCAGGGGTATGGAAACACCATATATTTT.

This chain joins TRBV2 and TRBJ1-2, with 8 nucleotides matching TRBD1. The germline gives CDR1 SNHLY, CDR2 FYNNEI. V trimming: 0 bases; J trimming: 1 base; junction bases outside the gene matches: 4. The length of the CDR3 is 16 residues. In DNA, the CDR3 is TGTGCCAGCAGTGAAGCTCTGGACAGGGATAACTATGGCTACACCTTC. Encoded protein: CASSEALDRDNYGYTF.

V usage is TRBV5-4 and J usage is TRBJ2-6; tentative D call: TRBD1 (6 bases). The V end was cut by 3 bases, the J end by 2 bases, with 18 bases between. This CDR3 is 18 amino acids long. Germline V lookup: CDR1 SGHNT, CDR2 YYREEE (reference sequence). The CDR3 DNA sequence: TGTGCCAGCAGCTCGCACTCACAGGGTTGGGCTGGGGCCAACGTCCTGACTTTC. Its protein is CASSSHSQGWAGANVLTF.

V gene TRBV18 combines with J gene TRBJ1-3, with D possibly TRBD1 on 6 matching bases. V was clipped by 10 bases and J by 0 bases, with 10 bases between them. Germline V CDR1 and CDR2: KGHSH, LQKENI. The CDR3 is 13 amino acids. As DNA, the CDR3 is TGTGCCACCCTACAGGGCTCTGGAAACACCATATATTTT. This translates into CATLQGSGNTIYF.

The chain links TRBV6-1 to TRBJ1-1; the match to TRBD1 covers 7 bases. This CDR3 is built from 14 residues. The germline gives CDR1 MNHNS, CDR2 SASEGT. V was clipped by 4 bases and J by 3 bases; unmatched bases: 5. CDR3 amino acids: CASSATRGYTEAFF. CDR3 in DNA: TGTGCCAGCAGTGCGACCAGGGGGTACACTGAAGCTTTCTTT.

V gene TRBV11-2 combines with J gene TRBJ1-1, with TRBD1 identical over 10 bases. The CDR3 totals 17 residues. Losses at the gene ends were 5 bases for V and 1 base for J; bases not matched to a gene: 10. Germline assignment: CDR1 SGHAT and CDR2 FQNNGV. The CDR3, as DNA: TGTGCCAGCAGCCTAAACCCGGGACAGGGGCGGAACACTGAAGCTTTCTTT. Translation: CASSLNPGQGRNTEAFF.

The rearrangement uses TRBV27 and TRBJ1-2; TRBD1 matches at 8 bases. This CDR3 has 15 amino acids. The germline CDR1 and CDR2 sequences are MNHEY and SMNVEV (reference sequence). Germline trimming cut 5 bases from V and 0 bases from J; bases unmatched to any gene: 5. The CDR3 sequence is CASSSGTGTNYGYTF. In DNA, the CDR3 is TGTGCCAGCAGTAGTGGGACAGGTACTAACTATGGCTACACCTTC.

V gene TRBV30 combines with J gene TRBJ2-5; D is perhaps TRBD2 (5 bases). The CDR3 spans 13 residues. The germline gives CDR1 GTSNPN, CDR2 SVGIG (reference sequence). V was trimmed by 1 base and J by 5 bases, leaving 11 bases between them. DNA of the CDR3: TGTGCCTGGAGTGCGGCGGGTTTGGAGACCCAGTACTTC. This sequence encodes CAWSAAGLETQYF.

V is TRBV4-2 and J is TRBJ2-1; the match to TRBD2 covers 14 bases. The CDR3 covers 16 residues. Germline lookup yields CDR1 LGHNA and CDR2 YNFKEQ. Trimming removed 0 bases from V and 6 bases from J; junction bases left unmatched: 1. The CDR3 loop is CASSQETSGGGNEQFF. The CDR3 DNA follows: TGTGCCAGCAGCCAAGAGACTAGCGGGGGGGGCAATGAGCAGTTCTTC.

The genes are TRBV2 and TRBJ2-5; D is perhaps TRBD2 (5 bases). V was pared by 6 bases and J by 0 bases, with 11 bases between. Germline CDR1 reads SNHLY; CDR2 reads FYNNEI. The CDR3 has 14 residues. The CDR3 DNA reads TGTGCCAGCAGGGACTTACCCTACCAAGAGACCCAGTACTTC. Translation gives CASRDLPYQETQYF.

The CDR3, as DNA: TGTGCCAGCGGGGACACCGTTGGGGCTTTCTTT. Translating it yields CASGDTVGAFF. The V and J genes are TRBV11-2 and TRBJ1-1, with a tentative D call TRBD1 (6 bases). The CDR3 is 11 amino acids. Germline-derived CDR1 and CDR2 are SGHAT and FQNNGV. V lost 8 bases and J lost 11, with 15 bases in between.

The V and J genes are TRBV4-3 and TRBJ2-1; the D gene is possibly TRBD1 (5 bases). Trimming removed 7 bases from V and 10 bases from J, with 17 bases in between. Germline CDR1 reads LGHNA; CDR2 reads YSLEER. The length of the CDR3 is 13 residues. The CDR3 coding sequence is TGCGCCAGCACCGCTGGGGCCACGGGCGAGCAGTTCTTC. This translates into CASTAGATGEQFF.

The rearrangement links TRBV5-1 to TRBJ1-6; no firm D call. The CDR3 runs to 14 residues. V was cut by 7 bases and J by 4 bases, with 12 bases left in between. CDR1 is SGHRS and CDR2 is YFSETQ in the germline V gene. The CDR3 nucleotides are TGCGCCAGCTCCCTTTCCCCTTATAATTCACCCCTCCACTTT. It codes for CASSLSPYNSPLHF. Full variable domain (rest looked up from reference TRBV5-1 and TRBJ1-6): KAGVTQTPRYLIKTRGQQVTLSCSPISGHRSVSWYQQTPGQGLQFLFEYFSETQRNKGNFPGRFSGRQFSNSRSEMNVSTLELGDSALYLCASSLSPYNSPLHFGNGTRLTVT.

This CDR3 is CSGERGQETQYF. CDR3 in DNA: TGCAGCGGCGAAAGGGGACAAGAGACCCAGTACTTC. The chain is built from TRBV29-1 and TRBJ2-5; weak D call: TRBD1 (5 bases). Germline values: CDR1 SQVTM, CDR2 ANQGSEA. Trimming removed 7 bases from V and 2 bases from J, with 11 bases in between. The CDR3 is 12 residues long.